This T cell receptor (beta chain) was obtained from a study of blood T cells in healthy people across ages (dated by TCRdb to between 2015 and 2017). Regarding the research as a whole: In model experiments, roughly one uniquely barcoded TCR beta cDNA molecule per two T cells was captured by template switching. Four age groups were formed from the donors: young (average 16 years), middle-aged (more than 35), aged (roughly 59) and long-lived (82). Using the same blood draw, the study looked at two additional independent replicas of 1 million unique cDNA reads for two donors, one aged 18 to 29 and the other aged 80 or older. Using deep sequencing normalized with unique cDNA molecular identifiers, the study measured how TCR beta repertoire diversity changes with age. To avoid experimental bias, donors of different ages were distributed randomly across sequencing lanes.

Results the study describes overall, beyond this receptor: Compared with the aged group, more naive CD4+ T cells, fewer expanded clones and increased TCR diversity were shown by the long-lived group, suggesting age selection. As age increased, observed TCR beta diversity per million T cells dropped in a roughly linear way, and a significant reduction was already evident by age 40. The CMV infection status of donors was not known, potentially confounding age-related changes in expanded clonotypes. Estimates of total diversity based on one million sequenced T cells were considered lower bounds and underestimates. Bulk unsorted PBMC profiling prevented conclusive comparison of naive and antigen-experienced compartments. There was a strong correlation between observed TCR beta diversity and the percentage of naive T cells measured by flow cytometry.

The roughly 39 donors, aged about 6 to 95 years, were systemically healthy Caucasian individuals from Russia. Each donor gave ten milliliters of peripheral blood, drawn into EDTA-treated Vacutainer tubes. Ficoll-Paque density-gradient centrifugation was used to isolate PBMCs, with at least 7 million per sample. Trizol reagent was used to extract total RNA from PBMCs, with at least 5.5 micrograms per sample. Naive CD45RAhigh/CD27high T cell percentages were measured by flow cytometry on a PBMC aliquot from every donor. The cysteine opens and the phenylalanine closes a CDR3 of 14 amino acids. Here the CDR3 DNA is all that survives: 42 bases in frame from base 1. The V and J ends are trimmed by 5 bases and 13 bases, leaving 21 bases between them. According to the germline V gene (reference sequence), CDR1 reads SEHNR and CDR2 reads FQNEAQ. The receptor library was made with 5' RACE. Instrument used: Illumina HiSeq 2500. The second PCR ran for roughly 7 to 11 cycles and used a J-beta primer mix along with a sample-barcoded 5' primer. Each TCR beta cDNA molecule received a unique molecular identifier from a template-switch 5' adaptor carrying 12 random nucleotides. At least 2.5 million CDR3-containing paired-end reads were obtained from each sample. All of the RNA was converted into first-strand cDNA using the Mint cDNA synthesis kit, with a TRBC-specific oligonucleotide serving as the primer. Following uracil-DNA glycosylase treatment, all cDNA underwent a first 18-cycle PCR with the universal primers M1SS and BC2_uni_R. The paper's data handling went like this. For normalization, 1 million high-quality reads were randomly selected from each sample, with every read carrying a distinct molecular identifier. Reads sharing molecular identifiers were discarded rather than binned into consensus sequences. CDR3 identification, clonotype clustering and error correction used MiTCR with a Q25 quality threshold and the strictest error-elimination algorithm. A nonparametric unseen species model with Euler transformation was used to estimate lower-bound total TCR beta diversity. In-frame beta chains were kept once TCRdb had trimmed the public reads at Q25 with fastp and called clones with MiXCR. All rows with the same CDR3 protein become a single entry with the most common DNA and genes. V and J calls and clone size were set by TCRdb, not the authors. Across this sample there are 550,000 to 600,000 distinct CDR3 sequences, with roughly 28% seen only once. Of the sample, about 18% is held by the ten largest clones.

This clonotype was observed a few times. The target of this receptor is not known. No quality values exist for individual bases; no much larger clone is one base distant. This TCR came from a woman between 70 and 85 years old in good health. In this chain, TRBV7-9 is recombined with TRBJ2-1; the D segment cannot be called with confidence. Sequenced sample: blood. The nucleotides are TGTGCCAGCAGCAGAGACCGGGCCGCAGCCCCCCAGTTCTTC. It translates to CASSRDRAAAPQFF.